The 24 T cell receptor beta chains in this list originate from one sample, sequenced in a study of T cell repertoires in cytomegalovirus infection. A single record per CDR3 protein comes from TCRdb applying MiXCR to the reads. Of 350,000 to 400,000 distinct CDR3 sequences in the sample, about 32% were seen once. For these TCRs, the target antigens are not known. Sequencing was performed on cultured PBMCs, taken from culture after CMV antigen stimulation. The origin of the receptors is a human donor in good health (CMV status not recorded). Some clones in this sample may be carry-over from other donors' samples.

The J gene is TRBJ2-1, the V gene TRBV28; no definite D call. With 2 bases removed from V and 8 bases from J, the gap between germline ends came to 16 bases. The CDR3 contains 15 residues. Germline CDR1 MDHEN, CDR2 SYDVKM. The CDR3 nucleotides are TGTGCCAGCAGTTTACTCCTGTCGGCGCAGCATGAGCAGTTCTTC. Amino acid sequence: CASSLLLSAQHEQFF.

This clonotype was counted a few times. This chain links TRBV6-2 or TRBV6-3 with TRBJ2-1; no clear D. Germline V gene data show CDR1 as MNHEY and CDR2 as SVGEGT. Trimming took off 0 bases at V and 2 bases at J, with 5 bases between the two ends. The CDR3 runs to 14 residues. Here the CDR3 reads CASSYSEAYNEQFF. CDR3 bases: TGTGCCAGCAGTTACTCCGAGGCCTACAATGAGCAGTTCTTC.

J is TRBJ2-1 and V is TRBV4-1; 9 bases match TRBD2. The CDR3 runs 16 residues. V gave up 1 base and J gave up 2 bases; unmatched junction bases: 3. Germline CDR1 reads MGHRA; CDR2 reads YSYEKL. The CDR3 coding sequence is TGCGCCAGCAGCCAAGGATTAGCGGGAGCCTACAATGAGCAGTTCTTC. As protein: CASSQGLAGAYNEQFF.

Here the CDR3 DNA reads TGTGCCAGCAGATCAGGCTACGAGCAGTACTTC. The encoded protein is CASRSGYEQYF. The chain employs TRBV28 and TRBJ2-7, with no clear D. This CDR3 contains 11 residues. Germline CDR1 reads MDHEN; CDR2 reads SYDVKM. V shed 6 bases and J shed 3 bases, with 6 bases lying between them.

V and J are TRBV7-3 and TRBJ2-1; possible D gene TRBD1, 6 bases. CDR3 length: 13 residues. V dropped 2 bases and J dropped 5 bases, with 7 bases sitting between them. Germline V gene data show CDR1 as SGHTA and CDR2 as FQGTGA. CDR3 nucleotides: TGTGCCAGCAGCTTACCAGGGGACAATGAGCAGTTCTTC. Translated, it gives CASSLPGDNEQFF.

The chain has TRBV7-9 and TRBJ2-5; 9 bases are shared with TRBD2. Germline trimming cut 7 bases from V and 5 bases from J; bases unmatched to any gene: 5. The CDR3 loop spans 13 amino acids. Germline V gene lookup returns CDR1 SEHNR and CDR2 FQNEAQ (reference sequence). CDR3 in amino acids: CASNIAGVETQYF. CDR3 sequence (DNA): TGTGCCAGCAACATAGCGGGAGTTGAGACCCAGTACTTC.

The chain is built from TRBV4-3 and TRBJ2-3; D tentatively fits TRBD1 or TRBD2 (6 bases each). Germline-derived CDR1 and CDR2 are LGHNA and YSLEER. The CDR3 contains 17 residues. V was shortened by 2 bases and J by 4 bases, with 19 bases between the two germline ends. In nucleotides, the CDR3 is TGCGCCAGCAGCCAATACCCCAGGCAAAGGGGGGCAGATACGCAGTATTTT. Translation: CASSQYPRQRGADTQYF.

The chain employs TRBV6-2 or TRBV6-3 and TRBJ2-1; D not certain. The V gene lost 5 bases and the J gene lost 1 base, with 9 bases spanning the gap. Germline assignment: CDR1 MNHEY and CDR2 SVGEGT. There are 14 residues in the CDR3. CDR3 nucleotide sequence: TGTGCCAGCAGTCGCGCGGTTTCCTACAATGAGCAGTTCTTC. Protein sequence: CASSRAVSYNEQFF.

This sequence joins TRBV20-1 and TRBJ2-5; 14 bases agree with TRBD2. V dropped 7 bases and J dropped 3; count of bases not matched to a gene: 4. The CDR3 has 14 amino acids. CDR1 and CDR2 (germline): DFQATT, SNEGSKA (reference sequence). CDR3 sequence (DNA): TGCAGTGGCCCGGGACTAGCGGGAGAAGAGACCCAGTACTTC. This translates into CSGPGLAGEETQYF.

CDR3 protein: CASSMGLAPSDTQYF. The CDR3 DNA sequence: TGTGCCAGCAGCATGGGACTAGCACCCTCGGATACGCAGTATTTT. The J gene is TRBJ2-3, the V gene TRBV7-2; 9 positions match TRBD2. CDR3 length equals 15 residues. CDR1 and CDR2 from the germline V gene are SGHTA and FQGNSA. With V trimmed by 5 bases and J by 6 bases, 9 bases remained unmatched.

This rearrangement joins TRBV19 to TRBJ2-1; D gene unclear. Germline-derived CDR1 and CDR2 are LNHDA and SQIVND (reference sequence). With 8 bases removed from V and 5 bases from J, the gap between germline ends came to 16 bases. This CDR3 comprises 14 residues. DNA of the CDR3: TGTGCCAGTGGCTCGGTAAGGACCGACAATGAGCAGTTCTTC. It yields the protein CASGSVRTDNEQFF.

The gene calls are TRBV19 and TRBJ2-1; 11 nucleotides match TRBD2. The V and J ends lost 3 bases and 7 bases, in that order; junction bases with no gene match: 5. The CDR3 length is 15 residues. From germline, CDR1 is LNHDA and CDR2 SQIVND (reference sequence). The CDR3 nucleotides are TGTGCCAGTAGTATGACTAGCGGGACCTCTAATGAGCAGTTCTTC. It specifies CASSMTSGTSNEQFF.

The V call is TRBV2, the J call TRBJ1-1; D remains unclear. Germline V gene lookup returns CDR1 SNHLY and CDR2 FYNNEI. CDR3 length: 13 residues. Trimming pared 8 bases from V and 4 bases from J, leaving 14 bases between. The CDR3 sequence: CASGRAPGTEAFF. CDR3 nucleotides: TGTGCCAGCGGCCGGGCCCCGGGCACTGAAGCTTTCTTT.

This clonotype has more than one count but fewer than ten. The chain has TRBV19 and TRBJ1-5; D perhaps matches TRBD1 (6 bases). The CDR3 totals 15 residues. Germline loops: CDR1 LNHDA, CDR2 SQIVND (reference sequence). Between the trimmed V and J ends, which lost 1 base and 8 bases, there was a span of 15 bases. CDR3 sequence: CASSIGGRGAKPQHF. The CDR3 DNA reads TGTGCCAGTAGTATAGGGGGCCGGGGGGCCAAGCCCCAGCATTTT.

The V and J genes are TRBV27 and TRBJ1-5, with 9 bases lining up with TRBD1. The CDR3 sequence is 15 residues long. V lost 6 bases and J lost 11; bases outside the gene matches: 14. CDR1 is MNHEY and CDR2 is SMNVEV in the germline V gene (reference sequence). The CDR3: CASRPDRGWDQTQHF. For the CDR3, the DNA is TGTGCCAGCAGGCCCGACAGGGGGTGGGATCAAACCCAGCATTTT.

This clonotype was seen repeatedly, ten times or more. The chain combines TRBV7-9 with TRBJ2-3; the D gene could be TRBD1 or TRBD2 (6 bases each). Trimming removed 5 bases from V and 4 bases from J, with 10 bases in between. The CDR3 covers 13 residues. The germline gives CDR1 SEHNR, CDR2 FQNEAQ (reference sequence). The CDR3 reads CASSDRGPDTQYF. The CDR3, as DNA: TGTGCCAGCAGCGACCGGGGGCCAGATACGCAGTATTTT. Looking up the rest from reference TRBV7-9 and TRBJ2-3 gives the full variable domain: DTGVSQNPRHKITKRGQNVTFRCDPISEHNRLYWYRQTLGQGPEFLTYFQNEAQLEKSRLLSDRFSAERPKGSFSTLEIQRTEQGDSAMYLCASSDRGPDTQYFGPGTRLTVL.

The chain uses TRBV4-1 and TRBJ2-7; 7 nucleotides match TRBD2. CDR3 length: 15 residues. The germline V gene encodes CDR1 MGHRA and CDR2 YSYEKL. J gave up 2 bases and V 1 base, and 5 bases lay outside the gene matches. CDR3 nucleotide sequence: TGCGCCAGCAGCCAAGCGACTGGGACTACCTACGAGCAGTACTTC. As protein: CASSQATGTTYEQYF.

Only a few counts were recorded for this clonotype. The chain couples TRBV10-3 to TRBJ1-4; D ambiguous. This CDR3 comprises 13 residues. CDR1 and CDR2 from the germline V gene are ENHRY and SYGVKD. V was cut by 7 bases and J by 0 bases, with 6 bases left in between. Written as DNA, the CDR3 is TGTGCCATCAAACCTGCAACTAATGAAAAACTGTTTTTT. It specifies CAIKPATNEKLFF.

Only a few counts were recorded for this clonotype. The V gene is TRBV6-2 or TRBV6-3, the J gene TRBJ1-1, with D possibly being TRBD1 (6 bases). The CDR3 runs 15 residues. V was trimmed by 7 bases and J by 5 bases, leaving 20 bases between them. The germline V gene encodes CDR1 MNHEY and CDR2 SVGEGT. The CDR3 coding sequence is TGTGCCAGCAATCGGTCAGGGACAAGACGGACTGAAGCTTTCTTT. Amino acid sequence: CASNRSGTRRTEAFF.

This clonotype was seen ten or more times. J is TRBJ2-1 and V is TRBV7-2; D gene unclear. Germline values: CDR1 SGHTA, CDR2 FQGNSA. Trimming left V 5 bases short and J 0 bases short, with 14 bases between. The CDR3 sequence is 16 residues long. The CDR3 region has the DNA TGTGCCAGCAGCCCCCGGACCCGAAGCTCCTACAATGAGCAGTTCTTC. Amino acid sequence: CASSPRTRSSYNEQFF.

This clonotype appeared a few times. This chain links TRBV12-3 or TRBV12-4 with TRBJ2-2; tentatively, D is TRBD1 (5 bases). V was clipped by 1 base and J by 3 bases, with 12 bases between them. The CDR3 is 16 amino acids. The CDR3 protein is CASSLGQTLHTGELFF. CDR3 bases: TGTGCCAGCAGTTTAGGACAGACGCTTCACACCGGGGAGCTGTTTTTT.

This clonotype occurred many times. The rearrangement joins TRBV7-2 to TRBJ2-2, with a tentative D call TRBD2 (6 bases). The CDR3 has 16 residues. In germline, CDR1 is SGHTA, CDR2 FQGNSA. Between the trimmed V and J ends, which lost 3 bases and 0 bases, there was a span of 11 bases. The CDR3 loop is CASSLGSGSNTGELFF. CDR3 nucleotide sequence: TGTGCCAGCAGCTTGGGTAGCGGTTCGAACACCGGGGAGCTGTTTTTT.

This clonotype was detected only once. V and J are TRBV12-3 or TRBV12-4 and TRBJ2-3, with D unclear. Trimming pared 3 bases from V and 1 base from J, leaving 8 bases between. The CDR3 consists of 14 residues. The CDR3 here is CASSFLQGTDTQYF. CDR3 in DNA: TGTGCCAGCAGTTTTCTTCAGGGCACAGATACGCAGTATTTT.

The CDR3 DNA sequence: TGTGCCAGCAGTGCGCCGTCCTTACTCTACGAGCAGTACGTC. Encoded protein: CASSAPSLLYEQYV. The gene calls are TRBV6-1 and TRBJ2-7; no clear D gene. The CDR3 is made up of 14 amino acids. Between the trimmed V and J ends, which lost 4 bases and 3 bases, there was a span of 13 bases. Germline assignment: CDR1 MNHNS and CDR2 SASEGT.